This T cell receptor (beta chain) was profiled in a study of tumor-infiltrating lymphocytes in oesophageal squamous cell carcinoma. The CDR3 runs to 15 residues. Per germline, CDR1 MNHNY and CDR2 SVGAGI (reference sequence). Deletions cut 0 bases from V and 0 bases from J, with 6 bases between. This clonotype was seen many times. TCRdb reprocessed the PCR reads with MiXCR, giving one entry per CDR3 protein. Among fewer than 20,000 distinct CDR3 sequences listed, 30% to 45% were seen once. The origin of this receptor is a male donor with esophageal squamous cell carcinoma. V is TRBV6-6 and J is TRBJ2-1, with a possible D match to TRBD2 (6 bases). The sequenced material came from esophageal tumor tissue. The CDR3 loop reads CASSYSGSSYNEQFF. The CDR3 DNA follows: TGTGCCAGCAGTTACTCCGGGAGCTCCTACAATGAGCAGTTCTTC.